This T cell receptor (beta chain) came from a study of OX40 agonist ivuxolimab in advanced cancers. Here immunoSEQ multiplex PCR was the method, and the copy in TCRdb shows in-frame clones only, minus some. The sample records under 80,000 clones, approximately 86% being singletons. V was cut by 2 bases and J by 6 bases, with 13 bases left in between. The CDR3 is 14 residues long. CDR1 and CDR2 from the germline V gene are SGHVS and FQNEAQ. This specimen was CD4+ or CD8+ T cells sorted from blood, taken in a trial of the OX40 agonist ivuxolimab. The TCR originated in an adult with an advanced solid tumor such as melanoma, head and neck, liver or kidney cancer. The rearrangement uses TRBV7-8 and TRBJ2-5; no firm D call. CDR3: CASSLSSLGKTQYF. Here the CDR3 DNA reads TGTGCCAGCAGCTTATCTTCTCTAGGGAAGACCCAGTACTTC. The full variable domain, with the rest looked up from reference TRBV7-8 and TRBJ2-5, is GAGVSQSPRYKVAKRGQDVALRCDPISGHVSLFWYQQALGQGPEFLTYFQNEAQLDKSGLPSDRFFAERPEGSVSTLKIQRTQQEDSAVYLCASSLSSLGKTQYFGPGTRLLVL.